This T cell receptor (beta chain) was profiled in a study of OX40 agonist ivuxolimab in advanced cancers. Study-wide background: Participants averaged roughly 57 years of age (range roughly 20 to 90) and were under 90% male.

This clone was picked up a small number of times. Its specificity is unknown. This CDR3 is built from 15 residues. Germline loops: CDR1 MGHRA, CDR2 YSYEKL. Trimming removed 0 bases at V and 5 bases at J, with 13 bases between. Study conclusions and caveats: Certain nonresponders likewise exhibited a low normalized T-cell clonal expansion.

Profiling relied on immunoSEQ multiplex PCR, and the TCRdb table lists in-frame clones only, not all of them. Among tens of thousands of clones listed, roughly 80% were seen once. The input for sequencing was CD4+ or CD8+ T cells sorted from blood, taken in a trial of the OX40 agonist ivuxolimab. This clonotype was obtained from an adult with an advanced solid tumor such as melanoma, head and neck, liver or kidney cancer. The V and J genes are TRBV4-1 and TRBJ1-1, with no clear D. The CDR3 region is CASSQDFGESTEAFF. The CDR3 nucleotides are TGCGCCAGCAGCCAAGATTTCGGGGAGTCTACTGAAGCTTTCTTT.